This record concerns one T cell receptor beta chain sequence. From its re-call of the 5' RACE reads, TCRdb lists each CDR3 protein once, without DNA. The clone table shows about 460,000 distinct CDR3 sequences, with the ten largest holding approximately 1.5%. The source of the sample is a study of T cells expressing NK-cell markers. The source is a woman in her forties or fifties in good health. Material for sequencing was blood T cells: a sorted CD56 or NKG2C T cell subset, CD4+ or CD8+ T cells, or bulk PBMC T cells (not recorded which).

CDR3: CATSRGADTNQPQHF. This chain joins TRBV15 and TRBJ1-5. The germline CDR1 and CDR2 sequences are LNHNV and YYDKDF (reference sequence). The CDR3 covers 15 residues.